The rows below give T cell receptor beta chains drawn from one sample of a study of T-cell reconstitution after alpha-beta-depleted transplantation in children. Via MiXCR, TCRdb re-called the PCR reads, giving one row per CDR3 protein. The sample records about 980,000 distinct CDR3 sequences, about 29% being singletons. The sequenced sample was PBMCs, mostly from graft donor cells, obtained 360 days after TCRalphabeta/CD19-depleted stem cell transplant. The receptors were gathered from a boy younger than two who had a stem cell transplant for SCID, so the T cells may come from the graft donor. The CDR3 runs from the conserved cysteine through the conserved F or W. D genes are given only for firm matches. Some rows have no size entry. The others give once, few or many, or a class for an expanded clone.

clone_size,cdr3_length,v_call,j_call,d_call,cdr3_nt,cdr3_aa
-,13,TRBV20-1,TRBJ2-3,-,TGCAGTGCTCTCTGGGCACGCACAGATACGCAGTATTTT,CSALWARTDTQYF
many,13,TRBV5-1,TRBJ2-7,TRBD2,TGCGCCAGCAGCGGGGGACTAGCCTACGAGCAGTACTTC,CASSGGLAYEQYF
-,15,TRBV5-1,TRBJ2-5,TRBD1,TGCGCCAGCAGCTTGGTAGGACAGGGCGCTGAGACCCAGTACTTC,CASSLVGQGAETQYF
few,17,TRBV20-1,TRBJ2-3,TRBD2,TGCAGTGCTAGTGGTCCGGGTCAGCGGGGGATCACAGATACGCAGTATTTT,CSASGPGQRGITDTQYF
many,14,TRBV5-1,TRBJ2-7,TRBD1,TGCGCCAGCAGCCCGACAGGGTACTTAGACGAGCAGTACTTC,CASSPTGYLDEQYF
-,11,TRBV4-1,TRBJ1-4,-,TGCGCCAGCAGCCAAGTTGGGAAACTGTTTTTT,CASSQVGKLFF
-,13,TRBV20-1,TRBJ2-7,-,TGCAGTGCTAGGAGCAGAAATACCTACGAGCAGTACTTC,CSARSRNTYEQYF
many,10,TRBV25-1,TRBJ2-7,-,TGTGCCAGCGGAACCTACGAGCAGTACTTC,CASGTYEQYF
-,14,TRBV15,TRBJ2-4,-,TGTGCCACCAGCAGAGATTACGAGGGGGGCATTCAGTACTTC,CATSRDYEGGIQYF
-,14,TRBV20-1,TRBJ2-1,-,TGCAGTGCTAGAAGGACAGCTAGCAGGAATGAGCAGTTCTTC,CSARRTASRNEQFF
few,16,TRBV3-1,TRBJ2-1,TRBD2,TGTGCCAGCAGCCACCTCAGACTAGCGTCCTACAATGAGCAGTTCTTC,CASSHLRLASYNEQFF
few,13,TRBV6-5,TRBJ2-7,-,TGTGCCAGCAGGGGAACAGAGTCCTACGAGCAGTACTTC,CASRGTESYEQYF
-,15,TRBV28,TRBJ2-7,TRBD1,TGTGCCAGCAGTTCCGGACAGGTCCGTTTCTACGAGCAGTACTTC,CASSSGQVRFYEQYF
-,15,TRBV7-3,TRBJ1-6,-,TGTGCCAGCAGCCAAACAGGGCTGGATAATTCACCCCTCCACTTT,CASSQTGLDNSPLHF